This T cell receptor beta chain stems from a study of Graves' ophthalmopathy and Graves' hyperthyroidism. Background on the study: Peripheral blood sampling preceded any treatment and occurred at initial diagnosis.

With a duration under 3 months, ophthalmopathy in the donors showed moderate-to-severe activity, CAS ≥3 and NOSPECS ≥4. Reliance was placed on clinical symptoms, serum thyroxine, TRAb, thyroid ultrasound and orbital computed tomography for diagnosis. The CDR3 loop spans 17 amino acids. CDR1 SGHAT and CDR2 FQDESV come from the germline V gene (reference sequence). J gave up 0 bases and V 2 bases, and 6 bases lay outside the gene matches. The TCR beta CDR3 regions underwent amplification from RNA transcripts. First-round RT-PCR employed HTBI primers, with a second-round multiplex PCR after it. TCRdb reprocessed the multiplex PCR reads via MiXCR and lists one record per CDR3 protein. In the table there are 350,000 to 450,000 distinct CDR3 sequences, 15% to 20% of which are singletons.

The V and J genes are TRBV11-1 and TRBJ2-5, with 10 bases matching TRBD2. The receptor was isolated from a woman aged 18 to 35 with Graves' ophthalmopathy. The specimen sequenced was peripheral blood. The CDR3 DNA reads TGTGCCAGCAGCTTACTAGCGGGAGAGGGGTACCAAGAGACCCAGTACTTC. Protein product: CASSLLAGEGYQETQYF.